The clone carrying this T cell receptor beta chain was observed a handful of times. Its antigen is undetermined. The sample originates from a study of early T cells in non-severe SARS-CoV-2 infection. The CDR3 is made up of 11 amino acids. CDR1 is ENHRY, CDR2 SYGVKD, per germline. V was pared by 11 bases and J by 9 bases, with 6 bases of the junction left unmatched. Whole-study findings and limits: Comparison of clonotypes with VDJdb favored anti-spike CD8 responses while missing private and CD4 specificities.

Unique molecular identifiers were added to individual cDNA molecules. Each CDR3 protein gets one entry after TCRdb re-called the 5' RACE reads with MiXCR. This table holds tens of thousands of distinct CDR3 sequences, around 7% found once. The chain uses TRBV10-3 and TRBJ2-1; 8 positions agree with TRBD1. This receptor was identified in an adult who was a healthcare worker with PCR-confirmed SARS-CoV-2 infection or an uninfected control (not recorded which). The sample taken for sequencing was whole blood. The CDR3 DNA is TGTGCCGTGGGACAGGACGGTGAGCAGTTCTTC. As protein: CAVGQDGEQFF.